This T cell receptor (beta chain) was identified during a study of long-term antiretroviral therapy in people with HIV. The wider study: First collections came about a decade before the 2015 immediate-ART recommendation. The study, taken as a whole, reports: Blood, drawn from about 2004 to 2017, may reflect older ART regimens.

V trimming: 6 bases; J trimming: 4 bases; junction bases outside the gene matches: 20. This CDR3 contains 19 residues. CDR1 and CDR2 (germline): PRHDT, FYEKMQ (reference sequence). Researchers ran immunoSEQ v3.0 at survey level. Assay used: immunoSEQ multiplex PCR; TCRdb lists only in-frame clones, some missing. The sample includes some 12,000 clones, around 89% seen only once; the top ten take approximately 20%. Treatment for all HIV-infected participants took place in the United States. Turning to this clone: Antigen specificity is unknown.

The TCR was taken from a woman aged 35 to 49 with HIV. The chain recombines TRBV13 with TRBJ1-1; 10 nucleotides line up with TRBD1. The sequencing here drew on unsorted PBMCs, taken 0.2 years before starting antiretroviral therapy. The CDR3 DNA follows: TGTGCCAGCAGTCAAACTTATTCTCCCCTCGGGACAGGGGCCACTGAAGCTTTCTTT. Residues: CASSQTYSPLGTGATEAFF.